The rows below give T cell receptor beta chains drawn from one sample of a study of tumor-infiltrating lymphocytes in localized non-small cell lung cancer. Here immunoSEQ multiplex PCR was the method, and the copy in TCRdb shows in-frame clones only, minus some. The sample has 7,500 to 9,500 clones, 81% seen once. The sample taken for sequencing was uninvolved lung tissue not adjacent to the tumor. The receptors come from a human donor with non-small cell lung cancer. CDR3s include the opening cysteine and the closing phenylalanine or tryptophan. D genes are given only for firm matches. Expanded clones get a size class; other rows say once, few or many, or leave the size out.

j_gene | v_gene | abundance | len | d_gene | CDR3nt | CDR3aa
TRBJ2-1 | TRBV10-3 | NA | 16 | TRBD2 | TGTGCCATCAGTGAGTCCGGGACTAGAAGGGCCAATGAGCAGTTCTTC | CAISESGTRRANEQFF
TRBJ2-1 | TRBV7-8 | NA | 14 | NA | TGTGCCAGCAGCCAAAGGTCCCGCCTGGGTGAGCAGTTCTTC | CASSQRSRLGEQFF
TRBJ2-5 | TRBV15 | NA | 13 | NA | TGTGCCACCAGCTTTCCCGGGACTTTGCCCCAGTACTTC | CATSFPGTLPQYF
TRBJ2-3 | TRBV9 | NA | 14 | NA | TGTGCCAGCAGCCCGACTAGGTTGTTGGATACGCAGTATTTT | CASSPTRLLDTQYF
TRBJ2-2 | TRBV11-2 | NA | 12 | NA | TGTGCCAGCAGCTTTTTCTCCGGGGAGCTGTTTTTT | CASSFFSGELFF
TRBJ2-4 | TRBV5-1 | NA | 18 | TRBD2 | TGCGCCAGCAGCGCCCAGCCGGGACTAGCATCTGGGAAAAACATTCAGTACTTC | CASSAQPGLASGKNIQYF
TRBJ1-1 | TRBV6-6 | NA | 15 | NA | TGTGCCAGCAGTACTACGGCTACCCCGAACACTGAAGCTTTCTTT | CASSTTATPNTEAFF
TRBJ1-3 | TRBV5-6 | NA | 15 | NA | TGTGCCAGCAGCCGCCGGACGTTCTCTGGAAACACCATATATTTT | CASSRRTFSGNTIYF
TRBJ1-2 | TRBV7-6 | NA | 14 | NA | TGTGCCAGCAGCTTAGACAGGGATAACTATGGCTACACCTTC | CASSLDRDNYGYTF
TRBJ2-4 | TRBV5-5 | NA | 15 | TRBD1 | TGTGCCAGCAGCCGTGAAACGGGACAGTGGAACATTCAGTACTTC | CASSRETGQWNIQYF
TRBJ2-3 | TRBV28 | NA | 12 | NA | TGTGCCAGCAGTTGGGGTTCAGATACGCAGTATTTT | CASSWGSDTQYF
TRBJ2-3 | TRBV29-1 | medium-sized | 16 | NA | TGCAGCGTTGAGGGGTCAGAGCCTACAGAAACAGATACGCAGTATTTT | CSVEGSEPTETDTQYF
TRBJ2-7 | TRBV6-5 | NA | 14 | TRBD1 | TGTGCCAGCAGTTATGGCAGGGGGCAGTACGAGCAGTACTTC | CASSYGRGQYEQYF
TRBJ2-5 | TRBV6-1 | few | 15 | TRBD1 | TGTGCCAGTCTAAGGGGGCGGGCCTTCCAAGAGACCCAGTACTTC | CASLRGRAFQETQYF
TRBJ1-2 | TRBV28 | NA | 17 | TRBD1 | TGTGCCAGCAGTTCCGACAGGGGACGCACCTATCTCTATGGCTACACCTTC | CASSSDRGRTYLYGYTF
TRBJ2-1 | TRBV20-1 | once | 11 | NA | TGCAGTGCTAGAGATCTACGGGGGCAGTTCTTC | CSARDLRGQFF
TRBJ1-1 | TRBV14 | NA | 19 | TRBD1 | TGTGCCAGCAGCCAAGATCCAAGGGCAACAGGGGTGTTTTACACTGAAGCTTTCTTT | CASSQDPRATGVFYTEAFF
TRBJ1-1 | TRBV7-8 | NA | 17 | TRBD1 | TGTGCCAGCAGTGCCGGGACAGGTCTCTCCCAGGGCACTGAAGCTTTCTTT | CASSAGTGLSQGTEAFF
TRBJ2-1 | TRBV30 | few | 14 | NA | TGTGCCTGGAGTCTTACCCTAGAGTACAATGAGCAGTTCTTC | CAWSLTLEYNEQFF
TRBJ2-7 | TRBV27 | NA | 14 | TRBD2 | TGTGCCAGCAGTTTGGGACTAGTGAATTACGAGCAGTACTTC | CASSLGLVNYEQYF
TRBJ1-5 | TRBV18 | NA | 14 | TRBD1 | TGTGCCAGCTCACTCACAGGGGGCGAGCAGCCCCAGCATTTT | CASSLTGGEQPQHF
TRBJ2-2 | TRBV5-4 | once | 17 | TRBD1 | TGTGCCAGCAGCCAGACGTCGGGACAGGGCTTGGCCGGGGAGCTGTTTTTT | CASSQTSGQGLAGELFF